This T cell receptor (beta chain) originates from a study of T cells expressing NK-cell markers. Whole-study context: Sorted CD3+CD56+NKG2C+, CD3+CD56+NKG2C- and CD3+CD56-NKG2C+ T-cell subsets were beta-chain profiled. Seven of eight sequenced donors tested HCMV-seropositive; one tested seronegative. General observations from the study: These clonotypes additionally ranked first within the CD3+CD56-NKG2C+ fraction of a few donors.

TCRdb reprocessed the 5' RACE reads; each CDR3 protein has one entry and no DNA is given. The sample's table shows about 260,000 distinct CDR3 sequences. Comment on this clonotype: As yet, its antigen is unknown.

The CDR3 runs 16 residues. The germline V gene has CDR1 SGHNT and CDR2 YYREEE (reference sequence). The source is a woman aged 18 to 75 in good health. The sample was blood T cells: a sorted CD56 or NKG2C T cell subset, CD4+ or CD8+ T cells, or bulk PBMC T cells (not recorded which). This chain links TRBV5-4 with TRBJ2-1; checking the TCRdb D call of TRBD2 is not possible without DNA. This CDR3 reads CASSPGGLAGGYEQFF.